This entry lists 10 T cell receptor beta chains sequenced from one sample in a study of T cell repertoires in cytomegalovirus infection. TCRdb re-analysed the reads in MiXCR, keeping a single row per CDR3 protein. The sample contains around 330,000 distinct CDR3 sequences, about a sixth of which appear only once. The sequencing input was PBMCs. These receptors were collected from a human donor in good health (CMV status not recorded). Some clones in this sample may be carry-over from other donors' samples.

The rearrangement joins TRBV20-1 to TRBJ2-3; D remains ambiguous. V was shortened by 3 bases and J by 0 bases, with 13 bases between the two germline ends. Germline values: CDR1 DFQATT, CDR2 SNEGSKA (reference sequence). This CDR3 spans 15 amino acids. The CDR3: CSASPDYSSTDTQYF. In nucleotides, the CDR3 is TGCAGTGCTAGCCCCGATTACTCTAGCACAGATACGCAGTATTTT.

This clonotype showed up just a few times. At one boundary the junction diverges from the germline segment, which might be a read error. V is TRBV7-6 and J is TRBJ2-3, with TRBD2 identical over 10 bases. Germline V gene sequence: CDR1 SGHVS, CDR2 FNYEAQ. The CDR3 is 16 residues long. In nucleotides, the CDR3 is TGTGCCAGCAGTTCCTCTAGCGGGGGCGGTAAAGATACGCAGTATTTC. This gives the protein CASSSSSGGGKDTQYF.

The rearrangement joins TRBV4-1 to TRBJ1-3; unclear D gene. The CDR3 has 18 amino acids. Trimming removed 1 base from V and 0 bases from J, with 16 bases in between. Germline V gene lookup returns CDR1 MGHRA and CDR2 YSYEKL. This CDR3 is CASSQAARTAVSGNTIYF. Written as DNA, the CDR3 is TGCGCCAGCAGCCAAGCGGCTCGAACGGCCGTCTCTGGAAACACCATATATTTT.

V gene TRBV6-5 combines with J gene TRBJ2-6, with D hard to call. CDR3 size: 15 residues. Trimming pared 6 bases from V and 4 bases from J, leaving 13 bases between. Germline V lookup: CDR1 MNHEY, CDR2 SVGAGI. The CDR3 DNA reads as TGTGCCAGCAGAATAACAGAAGCCGGGGCCAACGTCCTGACTTTC. Its translation is CASRITEAGANVLTF.

This clonotype was recorded many times. The chain has TRBV6-1 and TRBJ2-2; TRBD2 might be the D (5 bases). V gave up 6 bases and J gave up 4 bases, with 15 bases separating them. Per the germline V gene, CDR1 is MNHNS and CDR2 is SASEGT. This CDR3 contains 15 residues. Here the CDR3 DNA reads TGTGCCAGCAGCCCCTTGTCGGGATCCACCGGGGAGCTGTTTTTT. It yields the protein CASSPLSGSTGELFF.

The chain couples TRBV25-1 to TRBJ1-2; D not resolved. V shed 3 bases and J shed 2 bases, with 7 bases lying between them. In germline, CDR1 is MGHDK, CDR2 SYGVNS. The CDR3 totals 13 residues. As DNA, the CDR3 is TGTGCCAGCAGTGAGGTCGAGAACTATGGCTACACCTTC. This codes for CASSEVENYGYTF.

Worth noting for this clonotype: One end of the junction fails to match germline, which may point to a read error. The V and J genes are TRBV4-1 and TRBJ2-5; D possibly corresponds to TRBD2 (6 bases). The CDR3 contains 16 residues. Germline V gene sequence: CDR1 MGHRA, CDR2 YSYEKL. The CDR3 sequence: CASSPSNLAVQETQYF. CDR3 bases: TGTGCCAGCAGCCCGTCGAACTTAGCGGTACAAGAGACCCAGTACTTC.

This clonotype came up a few times. The chain carries TRBV20-1 and TRBJ1-6; D gene uncertain. V dropped 5 bases and J dropped 0 bases, with 11 bases sitting between them. Germline CDR1 DFQATT, CDR2 SNEGSKA (reference sequence). The CDR3 extends over 15 amino acids. The CDR3 nucleotides are TGCAGTGCTCCCCCGGTTAGCTCCTATAATTCACCCCTCCACTTT. Translated: CSAPPVSSYNSPLHF.

The chain is built from TRBV28 and TRBJ1-1; D may be TRBD1 (6 bases). V lost 6 bases, J lost 3 bases, and 20 bases lay in between. Germline-derived CDR1 and CDR2 are MDHEN and SYDVKM. This CDR3 has 16 amino acids. The CDR3 bases are TGTGCCAGCAGCCACCGTGGGGGCTCGGGGTACACTGAAGCTTTCTTT. It translates to CASSHRGGSGYTEAFF.

In this sample, this clonotype turned up many times. This sequence joins TRBV6-5 and TRBJ2-1; 8 bases are shared with TRBD1. Germline lookup yields CDR1 MNHEY and CDR2 SVGAGI. V shed 0 bases, J shed 3 bases, and the junction held 1 base outside the gene matches. CDR3 length equals 15 residues. The CDR3 reads CASSYSGTGYNEQFF. The CDR3 DNA follows: TGTGCCAGCAGTTACTCTGGGACAGGCTACAATGAGCAGTTCTTC.